The T cell receptor (beta chain) described here comes from a study of T-cell reconstitution after alpha-beta-depleted transplantation in children. Researchers prepared the TCRbeta library using unique molecular identifiers, the study reports. MiXCR, run by TCRdb on the PCR reads, gives a single entry per CDR3 protein. The sample lists hundreds of thousands of distinct CDR3 sequences, approximately 15% occurring once. With 0 bases removed from V and 3 bases from J, the gap between germline ends came to 10 bases. CDR1 is DFQATT and CDR2 is SNEGSKA in the germline V gene (reference sequence). CDR3 length: 14 residues. This clonotype has at least ten counts.

The input for sequencing was PBMCs from the stem cell graft donor, taken from the stem cell graft. This sequence was found in a human donor who donated a stem cell graft to a child with acute myeloid leukemia. This chain joins TRBV20-1 and TRBJ2-3; possibly TRBD1 for D (6 bases). The CDR3: CSARDIGGTDTQYF. DNA for the CDR3: TGCAGTGCTAGAGATATAGGGGGAACAGATACGCAGTATTTT.